This is a list of T cell receptor beta chains from one sample in a study of OX40 agonist ivuxolimab in advanced cancers. Clones were sequenced by immunoSEQ multiplex PCR, and TCRdb holds only the in-frame ones, with some missing. The data show fewer than 95,000 clones, under 95% seen once. The material was CD4+ or CD8+ T cells sorted from blood, obtained in a trial of the OX40 agonist ivuxolimab. The source of these receptors is an adult with an advanced solid tumor such as melanoma, head and neck, liver or kidney cancer. Each CDR3 is given without its conserved first and last residue. Fields, in order: V gene, J gene, CDR3 protein.

V gene: TRBV7-2; J gene: TRBJ2-3; CDR3 protein: ASSRRTSGFTDTQY
V gene: TRBV9; J gene: TRBJ2-1; CDR3 protein: ASSVGGRLYNEQF
V gene: TRBV11-2; J gene: TRBJ2-1; CDR3 protein: ASSFRNHEQF
V gene: TRBV19; J gene: TRBJ2-3; CDR3 protein: ASSIEDTQY
V gene: TRBV28; J gene: TRBJ1-5; CDR3 protein: ASSSDTGTGGVKPQH
V gene: TRBV4-1; J gene: TRBJ2-5; CDR3 protein: ASSQPGTPQETQY
V gene: TRBV11-2; J gene: TRBJ2-5; CDR3 protein: ASSLDSGRVETQY
V gene: TRBV5-1; J gene: TRBJ1-4; CDR3 protein: ASSSTGDRNEKLF
V gene: TRBV7-2; J gene: TRBJ2-7; CDR3 protein: ASSQGGLDGSYEQY
V gene: TRBV28; J gene: TRBJ2-7; CDR3 protein: ASKAGDVGPYEQY
V gene: TRBV30; J gene: TRBJ2-5; CDR3 protein: AWSQRPLGTQY
V gene: TRBV4-1; J gene: TRBJ2-1; CDR3 protein: ASNPNLFGLAGGGNEQF
V gene: TRBV6-5; J gene: TRBJ2-7; CDR3 protein: ASSYSPMGGSYEQY
V gene: TRBV11-3; J gene: TRBJ2-1; CDR3 protein: ASSLDSSGIYNEQF
V gene: TRBV7-2; J gene: TRBJ2-5; CDR3 protein: ASSLRSGEGETQY
V gene: TRBV18; J gene: TRBJ1-3; CDR3 protein: ASSPEGTARSGNTIY
V gene: TRBV9; J gene: TRBJ2-5; CDR3 protein: ASSVEGLGPQETQY
V gene: TRBV5-4; J gene: TRBJ2-1; CDR3 protein: ASSSGTLYNEQF
V gene: TRBV11-3; J gene: TRBJ2-5; CDR3 protein: AGSLSRLNQETQY
V gene: TRBV7-9; J gene: TRBJ2-7; CDR3 protein: ASSIGGSGSRSYEQY
V gene: TRBV5-1; J gene: TRBJ2-1; CDR3 protein: ASSLETGGFNEQF
V gene: TRBV30; J gene: TRBJ2-2; CDR3 protein: AWIRAGSTGELF
V gene: TRBV4-1; J gene: TRBJ2-7; CDR3 protein: ASSQGSVRGSYEQY
V gene: TRBV29-1; J gene: TRBJ2-1; CDR3 protein: SVDTTSSYNEQF
V gene: TRBV7-2; J gene: TRBJ1-2; CDR3 protein: ASSLRGDYGYT
V gene: TRBV6-6; J gene: TRBJ2-5; CDR3 protein: ASTYRSAVETQY